This TCR beta chain comes out of a study of low-dose radiotherapy and immunotherapy resistance in tumors. TRAV- and TRBV-specific primers primed first-strand cDNA, covering alpha and beta chains. The PCR that amplified TCRs ran for approximately 18 cycles, relying on a constant-region primer and a V-primer adapter. A single record per CDR3 protein comes from TCRdb applying MiXCR to the reads. The sample includes tens of thousands of distinct CDR3 sequences, roughly 17% of them seen just once. This CDR3 has 13 residues. Germline V lookup: CDR1 MDHEN, CDR2 SYDVKM. With 7 bases removed from V and 8 bases from J, the gap between germline ends came to 17 bases. This sample's time point: after trial treatment. Regarding treatment: LDRT plus nivolumab, ipilimumab, low-dose cyclophosphamide and aspirin (RACIN trial).

This TCR was sampled from a male donor with prostate cancer. The source was PBMCs, collected after low-dose radiotherapy plus immunotherapy. V and J are TRBV28 and TRBJ1-2; D may be TRBD1 (5 bases). CDR3 protein: CASTNPGRRGYTF. The CDR3 nucleotides read TGTGCCAGCACCAATCCGGGACGTCGGGGCTACACCTTC.